Sequencing of this T cell receptor (beta chain) was carried out in a study of blood T cell repertoires in COVID-19. Study details: The United States, Italy and Spain supplied acute and convalescent COVID-19 samples.

Patients from Seattle were sampled longitudinally, starting during active infection. The repertoire was sequenced with immunoSEQ multiplex PCR; TCRdb's copy has only in-frame clones and lacks some. The sample lists 80,000 to 100,000 clones; 74% were seen once. The CDR3 has 14 amino acids. Looked up from germline, CDR1 is KGHSH and CDR2 is LQKENI. V lost 0 bases to trimming and J lost 9 bases; unmatched junction nucleotides: 4. This rearrangement joins TRBV18 to TRBJ2-1, with 8 bases aligning to TRBD2. Sequenced material: peripheral blood. The TCR was taken from a man between 70 and 80 years old with COVID-19, enrolled during active disease. CDR3 nucleotide sequence: TGTGCCAGCTCACCACCAAGGACTAGCCGTGAGCAGTTCTTC. It codes for CASSPPRTSREQFF.